Presented here are 25 T cell receptor beta chains from one specimen sequenced in a study of T cell changes during pregnancy in multiple sclerosis. The repertoire was sequenced with immunoSEQ multiplex PCR; TCRdb's copy has only in-frame clones and lacks some. The table has 60,000 to 80,000 clones, 70% to 90% seen once. The sample was peripheral blood, taken before pregnancy. These TCRs come from a female donor with multiple sclerosis, enrolled in a pregnancy study.

This rearrangement joins TRBV5-8 to TRBJ1-4; 8 nucleotides match TRBD1. Germline trimming cut 5 bases from V and 9 bases from J; bases unmatched to any gene: 6. CDR1 and CDR2 (germline): SGHTS, YDEGEE. The length of the CDR3 is 13 residues. In DNA form, the CDR3 reads TGTGCCAGCAGGACAGGGGTTCAGAAAAAACTGTTTTTT. Encoded protein: CASRTGVQKKLFF.

This clone was seen only once. This CDR3 is CASSETGGPLHF. The CDR3 DNA follows: TGTGCCAGCAGCGAGACAGGGGGTCCCCTCCACTTT. The chain employs TRBV7-9 and TRBJ1-6; 9 nucleotides line up with TRBD1. CDR1 and CDR2 (germline): SEHNR, FQNEAQ (reference sequence). The CDR3 length is 12 residues. V was pared by 5 bases and J by 13 bases, with 3 bases of the junction left unmatched.

The V call is TRBV7-2, the J call TRBJ2-5; TRBD2 matches at 12 bases. With V trimmed by 5 bases and J by 1 base, 5 bases remained unmatched. CDR3 size: 16 residues. CDR1 and CDR2 from the germline V gene are SGHTA and FQGNSA. Written as DNA, the CDR3 is TGTGCCAGCAGCCCCCGACTAGCGGGGGTCCAAGAGACCCAGTACTTC. The encoded protein is CASSPRLAGVQETQYF.

The V call is TRBV6-1, the J call TRBJ1-1, with D tentatively TRBD1 (5 bases). The CDR3 is 13 amino acids. Germline values: CDR1 MNHNS, CDR2 SASEGT. V was cut by 11 bases and J by 5 bases, with 18 bases left in between. The CDR3: CAGSQDPLTEAFF. In DNA, the CDR3 is TGTGCCGGGTCACAGGATCCCCTAACTGAAGCTTTCTTT.

CDR3: CAISVTGQGADGYTF. The DNA of the CDR3 is TGTGCCATCAGTGTAACGGGGCAGGGGGCGGATGGCTACACCTTC. The chain combines TRBV10-3 with TRBJ1-2; 8 bases align to TRBD1. CDR1 is ENHRY, CDR2 SYGVKD, per germline. V trimming: 4 bases; J trimming: 6 bases; junction bases outside the gene matches: 10. The CDR3 has 15 residues.

The chain combines TRBV27 with TRBJ2-7; 11 bases are shared with TRBD1. The CDR3 sequence is 13 residues long. CDR1 and CDR2 (germline): MNHEY, SMNVEV (reference sequence). V was clipped by 8 bases and J by 5 bases; unmatched bases: 5. The CDR3 reads CASHGTGGDEQYF. Written as DNA, the CDR3 is TGTGCCAGCCACGGGACAGGGGGTGACGAGCAGTACTTC.

V is TRBV11-2 and J is TRBJ1-5; possibly TRBD1 for D (6 bases). Germline values: CDR1 SGHAT, CDR2 FQNNGV. The CDR3 covers 16 residues. V lost 0 bases and J lost 6, with 15 bases in between. CDR3 sequence: CASSLEDSSTGQPQHF. Here the CDR3 DNA reads TGTGCCAGCAGCTTAGAGGACAGCTCTACCGGTCAGCCCCAGCATTTT.

CDR3 residues: CASSPGSITPQHF. The CDR3 DNA reads TGTGCCAGCTCACCAGGCAGTATCACACCCCAGCATTTT. V and J are TRBV18 and TRBJ1-5; D is ambiguous. Trimming removed 2 bases from V and 10 bases from J, with 12 bases in between. In germline, CDR1 is KGHSH, CDR2 LQKENI. The CDR3 length is 13 residues.

This chain links TRBV19 with TRBJ2-7; perhaps TRBD2 as D (6 bases). CDR1 and CDR2 (germline): LNHDA, SQIVND (reference sequence). The V and J ends lost 6 bases and 1 base respectively, with 10 bases between them. The CDR3 covers 13 residues. The CDR3 here is CASSGGVSYEQYF. In DNA form, the CDR3 reads TGTGCCAGTAGCGGGGGAGTATCCTACGAGCAGTACTTC.

The chain joins TRBV2 to TRBJ1-2, with a possible D match to TRBD1 (5 bases). This CDR3 is 10 amino acids long. Germline V gene sequence: CDR1 SNHLY, CDR2 FYNNEI. Trimming pared 9 bases from V and 3 bases from J, leaving 5 bases between. CDR3 in amino acids: CARGHYGYTF. The CDR3 DNA reads as TGTGCCAGGGGGCACTATGGCTACACCTTC.

The chain combines TRBV5-1 with TRBJ2-7, with D possibly matching TRBD2 (6 bases). CDR3 length: 15 amino acids. V lost 3 bases, J lost 4 bases, and 17 bases lay in between. The germline CDR1 and CDR2 sequences are SGHRS and YFSETQ. CDR3 nucleotide sequence: TGCGCCAGCAGCTCGGGGGATTCGAGGAGGTACGAGCAGTACTTC. This gives the protein CASSSGDSRRYEQYF.

This clone was recorded once. The genes are TRBV30 and TRBJ2-1, with D maybe TRBD1 (6 bases). V lost 5 bases and J lost 1, with 27 bases in between. The CDR3 is 19 residues long. The germline CDR1 and CDR2 sequences are GTSNPN and SVGIG (reference sequence). CDR3 DNA: TGTGCCTGGGGGCAGGGGTTATCTCCTACCTCCCGGTCCTACAATGAGCAGTTCTTC. Its translation is CAWGQGLSPTSRSYNEQFF.

V gene TRBV5-1 combines with J gene TRBJ2-7; D is ambiguous. The CDR3 runs 12 residues. Trimming stripped 0 bases from V and 7 bases from J, with 8 bases between. Germline loops: CDR1 SGHRS, CDR2 YFSETQ. Here the CDR3 DNA reads TGCGCCAGCAGCTTGGAGAGTCGGGAGCAGTACTTC. It codes for CASSLESREQYF.

This clone was counted a single time. This sequence joins TRBV18 and TRBJ2-7; 9 bases fit TRBD2. The V gene end was trimmed by 3 bases and the J gene end by 7 bases; junction bases not matched to a gene: 7. Per germline, CDR1 KGHSH and CDR2 LQKENI. The CDR3 extends over 14 amino acids. This CDR3 is CASSPEREVGEQYF. For the CDR3, the DNA is TGTGCCAGCTCACCGGAGCGGGAGGTGGGAGAGCAGTACTTC.

The gene calls are TRBV7-8 and TRBJ1-4; D might be TRBD1 (6 bases). The CDR3 consists of 16 residues. The ends were cut back, 2 bases at V and 2 bases at J, with 12 bases in the middle. The germline V gene encodes CDR1 SGHVS and CDR2 FQNEAQ. The CDR3, as DNA: TGTGCCAGCAGCTTATTCGGACAGACCACTAATGAAAAACTGTTTTTT. Protein: CASSLFGQTTNEKLFF.

V is TRBV18 and J is TRBJ1-3; no reliable D call. The CDR3 sequence is 15 residues long. V lost 6 bases and J 1 base, leaving 13 bases between the germline ends. Per the germline V gene, CDR1 is KGHSH and CDR2 is LQKENI. This CDR3 is CASSFSSVSGNTIYF. The CDR3 DNA follows: TGTGCCAGCTCTTTCTCTTCGGTTTCTGGAAACACCATATATTTT.

This chain uses TRBV6-5 with TRBJ1-2; D unresolved. The CDR3 runs 10 residues. From germline, CDR1 is MNHEY and CDR2 SVGAGI. The V end was cut by 8 bases, the J end by 4 bases, with 5 bases between. The CDR3 DNA reads TGTGCCAGCTGGGCCTATGGCTACACCTTC. It is translated as CASWAYGYTF.

This chain connects TRBV18 to TRBJ2-7; the D gene is possibly TRBD1 (7 bases). The CDR3 loop spans 14 amino acids. V was pared by 5 bases and J by 0 bases, with 11 bases between. CDR1 KGHSH and CDR2 LQKENI come from the germline V gene. The CDR3 region is CASSGQGGSYEQYF. CDR3 bases: TGTGCCAGCTCAGGGCAGGGGGGCTCCTACGAGCAGTACTTC.

The chain recombines TRBV4-2 with TRBJ2-5; 8 bases map to TRBD1. This CDR3 is built from 15 residues. The germline gives CDR1 LGHNA, CDR2 YNFKEQ. After removal of 2 bases from V and 5 bases from J, the junction contained 7 bases not matched to a gene. In DNA form, the CDR3 reads TGTGCCAGCAGCCAACTTGGACAGGGAGCCGAGACCCAGTACTTC. As protein: CASSQLGQGAETQYF.

The V call is TRBV4-1, the J call TRBJ2-1; 16 positions agree with TRBD2. CDR1 MGHRA and CDR2 YSYEKL come from the germline V gene. Trimming took 0 bases from V and 7 from J; bases not matched to a gene: 6. The CDR3 runs to 18 residues. DNA of the CDR3: TGCGCCAGCAGCCAAGAGGGACTAGCGGGAGGGATAGGGAATGAGCAGTTCTTC. Amino acids: CASSQEGLAGGIGNEQFF.

V is TRBV30 and J is TRBJ2-2, with 7 bases matching TRBD2. The germline gives CDR1 GTSNPN, CDR2 SVGIG (reference sequence). This CDR3 has 14 amino acids. Unmatched junction bases numbered 6, after V lost 8 bases and J lost 0 bases. CDR3 in DNA: TGTGCCCGAATGGCGGGAGCGAACACCGGGGAGCTGTTTTTT. This sequence encodes CARMAGANTGELFF.

This clone was seen a handful of times. The V call is TRBV7-2, the J call TRBJ1-3; D is unresolved. The CDR3 is made up of 13 amino acids. Trimming removed 2 bases at V and 2 bases at J, with 4 bases between. The V gene's germline CDR1 is SGHTA and CDR2 FQGNSA. Here the CDR3 reads CASSLTAGNTIYF. The CDR3 DNA sequence: TGTGCCAGCAGCTTAACAGCTGGAAACACCATATATTTT. The full variable domain, its missing parts supplied by reference TRBV7-2 and TRBJ1-3, is GAGVSQSPSNKVTEKGKDVELRCDPISGHTALYWYRQSLGQGLEFLIYFQGNSAPDKSGLPSDRFSAERTGGSVSTLTIQRTQQEDSAVYLCASSLTAGNTIYFGEGSWLTVV.

This chain joins TRBV7-2 and TRBJ2-3; D ambiguous. CDR3 length: 14 residues. The germline V and J ends were trimmed by 2 bases and 2 bases, with 8 bases remaining between them. Germline CDR1 and CDR2: SGHTA and FQGNSA. This CDR3 reads CASSLWANTDTQYF. CDR3 DNA: TGTGCCAGCAGCTTATGGGCGAACACAGATACGCAGTATTTT. The full variable domain, its missing parts supplied by reference TRBV7-2 and TRBJ2-3, is GAGVSQSPSNKVTEKGKDVELRCDPISGHTALYWYRQSLGQGLEFLIYFQGNSAPDKSGLPSDRFSAERTGGSVSTLTIQRTQQEDSAVYLCASSLWANTDTQYFGPGTRLTVL.

The chain combines TRBV6-5 with TRBJ2-3; 8 nucleotides match TRBD2. Germline V gene sequence: CDR1 MNHEY, CDR2 SVGAGI. CDR3 length: 13 amino acids. Germline trimming cut 6 bases from V and 3 bases from J; bases unmatched to any gene: 2. Here the CDR3 DNA reads TGTGCCAGCAGCCGGGGGGGGACAGATACGCAGTATTTT. Protein: CASSRGGTDTQYF.

Relative to its sample, this clone is medium-sized. J is TRBJ1-1 and V is TRBV30, with 8 positions matching TRBD1. Unmatched junction bases numbered 11, after V lost 7 bases and J lost 10 bases. This CDR3 region has 12 residues. In germline, CDR1 is GTSNPN, CDR2 SVGIG (reference sequence). As DNA, the CDR3 is TGTGCCTTAGACCGACAGGGGAAGGGAGCTTTCTTT. Its protein is CALDRQGKGAFF.